This T cell receptor (beta chain) was observed in a study of OX40 agonist ivuxolimab in advanced cancers. Broadly, across the study: Ivuxolimab, which targeted the costimulatory receptor OX40 (CD134), was an agonistic, fully human IgG2 monoclonal antibody. Intravenous ivuxolimab was administered to patients every 2 weeks at six dose levels: 0.01, 0.1, 0.3, 1.5, 3 and 10 mg/kg. Among the roughly 52 dose-escalation patients, about 19 had hepatocellular carcinoma, 15 or so melanoma, 9 renal cell carcinoma and 9 head and neck cancer. A male proportion of around 80% and a mean age of about 60 years, ranging from roughly 23 to 79, were recorded for the dose-escalation cohort. Patients were allowed to have had prior anti-PD-1, anti-PD-L1 or anti-CTLA-4 therapy, and around 40% of the dose-escalation patients had previously received checkpoint inhibitors. Partial responses occurred in three dose-escalation patients, of whom one had hepatocellular carcinoma and two had cutaneous melanoma. Peripheral TCRbeta sequencing was intended to test whether TCR sequence diversity was altered and clonal T-cell expansion was caused by ivuxolimab. The paper reports the monotherapy dose-escalation portion (N ≈ 52 patients) of the phase I ivuxolimab trial. Broader findings and caveats from the paper: At doses from 0.1 to 3.0 mg/kg, clonal expansion was seen in both CD4+ and CD8+ blood T cells between baseline and week 6. The antigen specificity of the clonally expanded peripheral T cells was not determined. After ivuxolimab, CD8+ T cells had more expanded clones than CD4+ T cells on average. Low levels of normalized T-cell clonal expansion were also shown by some nonresponding patients. In the 0.1-3.0 mg/kg groups, partial responders were among the patients with the lowest normalized peripheral clonal expansion, particularly in CD8+ T cells.

For sequencing of the TCRbeta CDR3 region, genomic DNA was extracted from the sorted cells. The immunoSEQ Assay was used for sequencing of TCRbeta CDR3 regions. This immuneACCESS table, as held by TCRdb, lists in-frame sequences with V and J called but not all clones. Of the missing ones, under half trace to an unresolved V gene in checked studies; the others have no known cause. The sample contains nearly 85,000 clones, roughly 83% of them found a single time. Approximately 0.78% of the sample comes from the top ten. Of note for this clone: What this receptor recognizes is not known. One base away there is no much larger clone; base qualities are not given.

The trial excluded patients who had a history of autoimmune disease or who were on systemic immunosuppression. Peripheral blood for TCR sequencing was drawn from every dose cohort at baseline, at cycle 4 day 1 and at cycle 7 day 1. The samples were drawn from a first-in-human, open-label, multicenter phase I dose-escalation trial of ivuxolimab. Adults with locally advanced or metastatic head and neck squamous cell, hepatocellular, melanoma or renal cell carcinoma were enrolled in the trial. Before TCR sequencing, CD4+ and CD8+ T cells were separately sorted from peripheral blood. The starting material was CD4+ or CD8+ T cells sorted from blood, obtained in a trial of the OX40 agonist ivuxolimab. This clonotype originated in an adult with an advanced solid tumor such as melanoma, head and neck, liver or kidney cancer.

The CDR3 is CSVGGTGENGYTF. The nucleotide sequence is given as TGCAGCGTTGGGGGGACAGGGGAGAATGGCTACACCTTC. Recombination connected TRBV29-1 to TRBJ1-2; the central 10 bases match TRBD1. As encoded in the germline V gene, CDR1 is SQVTM while CDR2 is ANQGSEA. The CDR3, cysteine through phenylalanine, is 13 amino acids long. The CDR3 DNA has 39 bases and is translated from base 1. V has 4 bases trimmed and J has 6 bases trimmed; junction bases matching no gene number 5.